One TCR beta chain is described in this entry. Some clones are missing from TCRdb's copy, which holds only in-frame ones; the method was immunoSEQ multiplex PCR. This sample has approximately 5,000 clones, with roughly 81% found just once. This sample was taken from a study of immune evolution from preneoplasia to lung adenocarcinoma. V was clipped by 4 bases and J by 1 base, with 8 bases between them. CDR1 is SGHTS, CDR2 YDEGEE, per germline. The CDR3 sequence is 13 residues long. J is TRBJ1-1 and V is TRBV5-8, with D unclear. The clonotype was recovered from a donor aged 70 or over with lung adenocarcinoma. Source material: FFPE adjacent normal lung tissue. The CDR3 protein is CASSRTGNTEAFF. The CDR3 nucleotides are TGTGCCAGCAGCCGGACCGGGAACACTGAAGCTTTCTTT.